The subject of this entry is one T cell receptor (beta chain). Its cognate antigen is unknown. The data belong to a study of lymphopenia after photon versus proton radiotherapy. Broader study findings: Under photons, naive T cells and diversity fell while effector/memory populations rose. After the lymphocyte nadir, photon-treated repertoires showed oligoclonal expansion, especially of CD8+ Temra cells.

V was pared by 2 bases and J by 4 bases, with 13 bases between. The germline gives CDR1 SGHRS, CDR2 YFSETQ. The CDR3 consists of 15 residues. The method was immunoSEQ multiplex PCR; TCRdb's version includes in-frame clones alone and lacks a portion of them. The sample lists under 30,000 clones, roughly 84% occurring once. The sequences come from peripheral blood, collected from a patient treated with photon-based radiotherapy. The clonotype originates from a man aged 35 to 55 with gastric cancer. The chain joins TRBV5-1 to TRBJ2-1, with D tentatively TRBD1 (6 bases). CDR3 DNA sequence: TGCGCCAGCAGCTTATCTGGGGACAATTACAATGAGCAGTTCTTC. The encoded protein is CASSLSGDNYNEQFF. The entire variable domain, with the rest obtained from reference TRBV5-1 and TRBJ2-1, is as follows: KAGVTQTPRYLIKTRGQQVTLSCSPISGHRSVSWYQQTPGQGLQFLFEYFSETQRNKGNFPGRFSGRQFSNSRSEMNVSTLELGDSALYLCASSLSGDNYNEQFFGPGTRLTVL.